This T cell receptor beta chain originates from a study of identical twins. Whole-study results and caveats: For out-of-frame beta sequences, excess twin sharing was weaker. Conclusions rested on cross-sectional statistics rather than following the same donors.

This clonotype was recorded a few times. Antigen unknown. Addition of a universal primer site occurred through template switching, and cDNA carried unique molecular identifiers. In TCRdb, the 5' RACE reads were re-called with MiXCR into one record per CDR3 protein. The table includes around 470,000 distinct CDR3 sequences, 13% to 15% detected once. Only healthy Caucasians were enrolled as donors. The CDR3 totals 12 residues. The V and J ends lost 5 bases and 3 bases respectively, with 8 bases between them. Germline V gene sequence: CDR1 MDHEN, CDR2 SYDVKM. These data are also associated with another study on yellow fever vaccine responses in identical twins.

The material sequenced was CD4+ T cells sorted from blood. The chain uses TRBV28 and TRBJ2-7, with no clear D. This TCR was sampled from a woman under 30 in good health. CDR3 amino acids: CASSNTYYEQYF. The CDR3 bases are TGTGCCAGCAGTAACACTTACTACGAGCAGTACTTC.